These 13 T cell receptor beta chains share one sample of origin, sequenced in a study of cytomegalovirus exposure and HLA in healthy donors. The protocol was immunoSEQ multiplex PCR, while the TCRdb copy is restricted to in-frame clones and leaves out a portion. The data hold 100,000 to 150,000 clones, with roughly 86% observed a single time. Sequenced sample: PBMCs. These receptors were obtained from a man between 18 and 35 years old in good health and CMV-seronegative.

This clone was counted a few times. The chain employs TRBV2 and TRBJ1-2; D gene uncertain. Germline CDR1 reads SNHLY; CDR2 reads FYNNEI. V was trimmed by 1 base and J by 4 bases, leaving 13 bases between them. CDR3 length: 15 amino acids. This CDR3 reads CASSEVGGTPYGYTF. The CDR3 nucleotides are TGTGCCAGCAGTGAAGTTGGCGGAACCCCCTATGGCTACACCTTC. The full variable domain, with the rest looked up from reference TRBV2 and TRBJ1-2, is EPEVTQTPSHQVTQMGQEVILRCVPISNHLYFYWYRQILGQKVEFLVSFYNNEISEKSEIFDDQFSVERPDGSNFTLKIRSTKLEDSAMYFCASSEVGGTPYGYTFGSGTRLTVV.

This clone was found a few times. The V and J genes are TRBV5-1 and TRBJ1-1; no definite D call. CDR3 size: 15 residues. Germline V gene sequence: CDR1 SGHRS, CDR2 YFSETQ. Trimming pared 4 bases from V and 1 base from J, leaving 14 bases between. The CDR3 DNA follows: TGCGCCAGCAGCCCGTCGGACTGGGGGAACACTGAAGCTTTCTTT. Translated: CASSPSDWGNTEAFF.

This chain links TRBV27 with TRBJ1-5, with 8 bases aligning to TRBD1. Unmatched junction bases numbered 5, after V lost 7 bases and J lost 0 bases. Germline V gene data show CDR1 as MNHEY and CDR2 as SMNVEV (reference sequence). The CDR3 sequence is 15 residues long. DNA of the CDR3: TGTGCCAGCAAGGACAGGGAGCTTAGCAATCAGCCCCAGCATTTT. Translation gives CASKDRELSNQPQHF.

V gene TRBV5-1 combines with J gene TRBJ2-3; D is unresolved. The CDR3 contains 15 residues. CDR1 SGHRS and CDR2 YFSETQ come from the germline V gene. Trimming stripped 4 bases from V and 1 base from J, with 13 bases between. CDR3 residues: CASSTKTRGTDTQYF. The CDR3 region has the DNA TGCGCCAGCAGCACGAAGACTCGGGGCACAGATACGCAGTATTTT.

J is TRBJ2-5 and V is TRBV30; D is possibly TRBD2 (6 bases). In germline, CDR1 is GTSNPN, CDR2 SVGIG (reference sequence). V was pared by 4 bases and J by 3 bases, with 21 bases between. The CDR3 extends over 16 amino acids. The CDR3 protein is CAWTSGVTTFEETQYF. As DNA, the CDR3 is TGTGCCTGGACCTCGGGGGTCACCACTTTCGAAGAGACCCAGTACTTC.

The chain combines TRBV5-1 with TRBJ2-7; TRBD1 might be the D (5 bases). V was pared by 3 bases and J by 3 bases, with 10 bases between. The germline CDR1 and CDR2 sequences are SGHRS and YFSETQ. The CDR3 is 13 residues long. CDR3 bases: TGCGCCAGCAGCTCCACAGGACACTACGAGCAGTACTTC. Translated: CASSSTGHYEQYF.

CDR3 region: CASSSPVGGETQYF. The CDR3 region has the DNA TGTGCCAGCAGCTCCCCCGTCGGTGGAGAGACCCAGTACTTC. This rearrangement joins TRBV7-9 to TRBJ2-5; no reliable D call. There are 14 residues in the CDR3. The V gene lost 4 bases and the J gene lost 4 bases, with 13 bases spanning the gap. Looked up from germline, CDR1 is SEHNR and CDR2 is FQNEAQ (reference sequence).

CDR3 loop: CASRPRDRVFDEQFF. In DNA, the CDR3 is TGTGCCAGCAGACCCCGGGACAGGGTCTTCGATGAGCAGTTCTTC. The gene calls are TRBV25-1 and TRBJ2-1, with TRBD1 identical over 9 bases. CDR1 and CDR2 from the germline V gene are MGHDK and SYGVNS. The V and J ends lost 6 bases and 8 bases, in that order; junction bases with no gene match: 11. This CDR3 is 15 amino acids long.

The chain joins TRBV6-1 to TRBJ2-7; possible D gene TRBD1, 6 bases. V gave up 4 bases and J gave up 3 bases, with 16 bases separating them. There are 15 residues in the CDR3. The V gene's germline CDR1 is MNHNS and CDR2 SASEGT. For the CDR3, the DNA is TGTGCCAGCAGTGGATTAACAGGGACCCGCTACGAGCAGTACTTC. Translating gives CASSGLTGTRYEQYF.

This chain joins TRBV30 and TRBJ2-7; 12 positions agree with TRBD1. CDR1 is GTSNPN, CDR2 SVGIG, per germline (reference sequence). The CDR3 covers 16 residues. V shed 8 bases and J 0 bases; nucleotides not matched to a gene: 11. CDR3: CARPSRDRGHSYEQYF. CDR3 DNA: TGTGCCCGGCCGTCCCGGGACAGGGGGCACTCCTACGAGCAGTACTTC.

The rearrangement links TRBV2 to TRBJ1-5; D uncertain. This CDR3 comprises 13 residues. Germline V gives CDR1 SNHLY, CDR2 FYNNEI. The ends were cut back, 1 base at V and 4 bases at J, with 5 bases in the middle. CDR3 nucleotides: TGTGCCAGCAGTGAAGGCAGAAATCAGCCCCAGCATTTT. It yields the protein CASSEGRNQPQHF.

In this sample, this clone turned up once. The chain combines TRBV5-4 with TRBJ2-1, with 12 bases identical to TRBD2. Trimming removed 4 bases from V and 6 bases from J; junction bases left unmatched: 5. The germline V gene encodes CDR1 SGHNT and CDR2 YYREEE (reference sequence). The CDR3 spans 15 residues. CDR3 DNA: TGTGCCAGCAGCGTCTCTAGCGGGAGGGCCAATGAGCAGTTCTTC. Its protein is CASSVSSGRANEQFF.

The V and J genes are TRBV5-1 and TRBJ1-1; a possible D gene is TRBD1 (6 bases). This CDR3 is built from 12 residues. The V end lost 0 bases, the J end lost 8 bases, and 8 bases lay between the germline ends. The germline CDR1 and CDR2 sequences are SGHRS and YFSETQ. The CDR3, as DNA: TGCGCCAGCAGCTTGGGAACAGGGGAAGCTTTCTTT. It specifies CASSLGTGEAFF.